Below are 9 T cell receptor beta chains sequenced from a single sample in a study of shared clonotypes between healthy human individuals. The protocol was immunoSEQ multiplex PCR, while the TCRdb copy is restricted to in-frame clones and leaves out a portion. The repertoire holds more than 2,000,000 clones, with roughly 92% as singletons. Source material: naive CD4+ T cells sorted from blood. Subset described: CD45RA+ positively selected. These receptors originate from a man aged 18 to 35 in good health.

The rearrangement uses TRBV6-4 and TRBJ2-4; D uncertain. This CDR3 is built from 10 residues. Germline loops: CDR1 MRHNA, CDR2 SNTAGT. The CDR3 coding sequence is TGTTGGGGATCAGGAAACATTCAGTACTTC. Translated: CWGSGNIQYF.

The CDR3 spells CASSLAYSAQYF. CDR3 in DNA: TGTGCCAGCAGCTTAGCCTACTCCGCGCAGTATTTT. The J gene is TRBJ2-3, the V gene TRBV7-6; D uncertain. The germline V gene has CDR1 SGHVS and CDR2 FNYEAQ. There are 12 residues in the CDR3. Trimming pared 0 bases from V and 10 bases from J, leaving 8 bases between.

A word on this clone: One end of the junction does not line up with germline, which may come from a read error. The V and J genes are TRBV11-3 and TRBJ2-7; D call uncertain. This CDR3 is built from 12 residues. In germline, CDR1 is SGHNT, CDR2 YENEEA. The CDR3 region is CASSLDRYEQCF. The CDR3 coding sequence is TGTGCCAGCAGCTTAGATCGTTACGAGCAGTGCTTC. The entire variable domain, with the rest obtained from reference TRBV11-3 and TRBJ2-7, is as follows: EAGVVQSPRYKIIEKKQPVAFWCNPISGHNTLYWYLQNLGQGPELLIRYENEEAVDDSQLPKDRFSAERLKGVDSTLKIQPAELGDSAVYLCASSLDRYEQCFGPGTRLTVT.

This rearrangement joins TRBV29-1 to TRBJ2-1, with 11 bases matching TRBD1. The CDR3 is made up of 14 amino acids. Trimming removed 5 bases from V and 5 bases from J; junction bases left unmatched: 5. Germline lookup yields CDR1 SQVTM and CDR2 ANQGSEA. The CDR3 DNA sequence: TGCAGCGTTCACGGACAGGGGGCTAACAATGAGCAGTTCTTC. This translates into CSVHGQGANNEQFF.

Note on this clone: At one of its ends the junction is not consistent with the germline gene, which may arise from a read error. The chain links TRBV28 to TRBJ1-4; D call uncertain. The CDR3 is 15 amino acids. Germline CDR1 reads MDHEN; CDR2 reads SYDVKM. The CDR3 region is CASSSATFRGEKLLF. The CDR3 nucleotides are TGTGCCAGCAGTTCAGCGACCTTCCGGGGTGAAAAACTGCTTTTT.

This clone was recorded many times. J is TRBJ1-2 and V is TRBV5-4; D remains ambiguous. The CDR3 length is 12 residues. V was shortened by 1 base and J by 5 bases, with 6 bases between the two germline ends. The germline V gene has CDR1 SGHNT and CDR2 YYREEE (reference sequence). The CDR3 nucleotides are TGTGCCAGCAGCTTGCGGGATTATGGCTACACCTTC. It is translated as CASSLRDYGYTF.

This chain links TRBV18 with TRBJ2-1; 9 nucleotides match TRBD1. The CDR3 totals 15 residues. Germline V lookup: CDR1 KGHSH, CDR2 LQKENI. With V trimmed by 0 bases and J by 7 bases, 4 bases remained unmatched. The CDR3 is CASSPPGQGLNEQFF. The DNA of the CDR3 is TGTGCCAGCTCACCACCGGGACAGGGCCTAAATGAGCAGTTCTTC.

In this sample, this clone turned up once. The DNA of the CDR3 is TGTGCCAGTAGTACAACAGGGGGCCCCGATGAAGCTTTCTTT. Translated: CASSTTGGPDEAFF. J is TRBJ1-1 and V is TRBV19, with TRBD1 matching 9 bases. The junction had 7 bases not matched to a gene; V was cut back by 4 bases and J by 7 bases. Germline V gene sequence: CDR1 LNHDA, CDR2 SQIVND (reference sequence). This CDR3 has 14 residues.

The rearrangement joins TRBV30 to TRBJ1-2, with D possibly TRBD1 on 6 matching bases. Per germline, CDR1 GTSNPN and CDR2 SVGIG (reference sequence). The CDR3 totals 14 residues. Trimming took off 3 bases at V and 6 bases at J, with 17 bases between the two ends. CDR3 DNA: TGTGCCTGGAGAAAGGCAGGGGTACCGGATGGCTACACCTTC. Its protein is CAWRKAGVPDGYTF.